The next 11 T cell receptor beta chains were all read from a single sample in a study of spatial heterogeneity in lung cancer. Time point meaning: sample taken at primary tumor resection. The study sequenced unsorted whole RNA from tumor, nontumor lung or frozen PBMC. A single record per CDR3 protein comes from TCRdb applying MiXCR to the 5' RACE reads. The sample lists about 40,000 distinct CDR3 sequences, less than 5.5% seen once, with about a quarter in the top ten. The material sequenced was PBMCs, taken at surgery. The source of these receptors is a female donor with early-stage non-small cell lung cancer.

This clonotype was observed at least ten times. This chain uses TRBV4-1 with TRBJ1-6; TRBD1 matches at 8 bases. Losses at the gene ends were 4 bases for V and 11 bases for J; bases not matched to a gene: 13. The germline V gene has CDR1 MGHRA and CDR2 YSYEKL. This CDR3 has 16 residues. CDR3: CASSPVGSRGRAPLHF. CDR3 in DNA: TGCGCCAGCAGCCCGGTGGGCTCCAGGGGGCGGGCACCCCTCCACTTT.

This clonotype was seen many times. The chain joins TRBV3-1 to TRBJ1-2; D gene uncertain. The CDR3 sequence is 15 residues long. The germline CDR1 and CDR2 sequences are LGHDT and YNNKEL (reference sequence). Deletions cut 0 bases from V and 8 bases from J, with 16 bases between. CDR3: CASSQDFFGGTGYTF. CDR3 nucleotide sequence: TGTGCCAGCAGCCAAGATTTTTTCGGAGGAACGGGCTACACCTTC.

This clonotype has at least ten counts. The DNA for the CDR3 is TGCAGCGTTGAAGGGACAGAAAACACTGAAGCTTTCTTT. It codes for CSVEGTENTEAFF. The chain carries TRBV29-1 and TRBJ1-1; possibly TRBD1 for D (6 bases). CDR1 is SQVTM and CDR2 is ANQGSEA in the germline V gene. The CDR3 is 13 amino acids. The V and J ends lost 1 base and 2 bases respectively, with 8 bases between them.

The sample holds many counts of this clonotype. J is TRBJ2-7 and V is TRBV3-1; a possible D gene is TRBD1 (6 bases). There are 11 residues in the CDR3. Germline lookup yields CDR1 LGHDT and CDR2 YNNKEL (reference sequence). V lost 6 bases, J lost 3 bases, and 6 bases lay in between. As DNA, the CDR3 is TGTGCCAGCAGACAGGGCTACGAGCAGTACTTC. Protein: CASRQGYEQYF.

As regards this clonotype: This may arise from a read error, as a much more abundant clone is one base away. V is TRBV4-3 and J is TRBJ2-3; D remains unclear. This CDR3 spans 14 amino acids. CDR1 and CDR2 from the germline V gene are LGHNA and YSLEER. The CDR3 nucleotides read TGCGTCAGCAGCAAGGCAGGCTCCACAGATACGCAGTATTTT. Translating gives CVSSKAGSTDTQYF.

J is TRBJ1-1 and V is TRBV6-5; possible D gene TRBD1, 6 bases. The CDR3 contains 15 residues. V lost 2 bases and J lost 5, with 15 bases in between. CDR1 and CDR2 (germline): MNHEY, SVGAGI. Written as DNA, the CDR3 is TGTGCCAGCAGTTACCCCGGGAGGGGGGGGACTGAAGCTTTCTTT. It yields the protein CASSYPGRGGTEAFF.

To note about this clonotype: A much more abundant neighbour one base away suggests this may be a read error. The gene calls are TRBV12-3 or TRBV12-4 and TRBJ2-3; D unresolved. Trimming shortened V by 6 bases and J by 4 bases, and 11 bases separated the two germline ends. The CDR3 length is 13 residues. CDR3: CASSYLGADTQYF. The CDR3 DNA sequence: TGTGCCAGCAGCTATTTAGGAGCAGATACGCAGTATTTT.

Ten or more counts support this clonotype. The chain combines TRBV7-8 with TRBJ2-1; D is perhaps TRBD2 (6 bases). V lost 1 base and J lost 7, with 23 bases in between. CDR1 is SGHVS and CDR2 is FQNEAQ in the germline V gene. The CDR3 covers 18 residues. CDR3 DNA sequence: TGTGCCAGCAGCTTAGTGGTGGGGCGACGGCGGGGAGGTAATGAGCAGTTCTTC. Translated, it gives CASSLVVGRRRGGNEQFF.

The table lists this clonotype with many counts. V usage is TRBV6-5 and J usage is TRBJ1-2; a possible D gene is TRBD1 (5 bases). V gave up 2 bases and J gave up 2 bases, with 9 bases separating them. The CDR3 totals 14 residues. Per germline, CDR1 MNHEY and CDR2 SVGAGI. This CDR3 reads CASSYRGENYGYTF. For the CDR3, the DNA is TGTGCCAGCAGTTACAGGGGAGAGAACTATGGCTACACCTTC.

The chain joins TRBV2 to TRBJ1-5; possibly TRBD1 for D (5 bases). V was trimmed by 8 bases and J by 0 bases, leaving 14 bases between them. The CDR3 spans 15 residues. Looked up from germline, CDR1 is SNHLY and CDR2 is FYNNEI. The CDR3 nucleotides read TGTGCCAGCGGACGTAGGGGTCCTAGCAATCAGCCCCAGCATTTT. This gives the protein CASGRRGPSNQPQHF. The full variable domain, with the rest looked up from reference TRBV2 and TRBJ1-5, is EPEVTQTPSHQVTQMGQEVILRCVPISNHLYFYWYRQILGQKVEFLVSFYNNEISEKSEIFDDQFSVERPDGSNFTLKIRSTKLEDSAMYFCASGRRGPSNQPQHFGDGTRLSIL.

This clonotype appeared a few times. The gene calls are TRBV10-3 and TRBJ2-3; 8 nucleotides agree with TRBD2. Germline-derived CDR1 and CDR2 are ENHRY and SYGVKD. The CDR3 runs 15 residues. The ends lost 10 bases at V and 1 base at J; junction bases unmatched: 10. Here the CDR3 reads CATLEGLAGTDTQYF. CDR3 nucleotide sequence: TGTGCCACTCTGGAAGGACTAGCTGGCACAGATACGCAGTATTTT.